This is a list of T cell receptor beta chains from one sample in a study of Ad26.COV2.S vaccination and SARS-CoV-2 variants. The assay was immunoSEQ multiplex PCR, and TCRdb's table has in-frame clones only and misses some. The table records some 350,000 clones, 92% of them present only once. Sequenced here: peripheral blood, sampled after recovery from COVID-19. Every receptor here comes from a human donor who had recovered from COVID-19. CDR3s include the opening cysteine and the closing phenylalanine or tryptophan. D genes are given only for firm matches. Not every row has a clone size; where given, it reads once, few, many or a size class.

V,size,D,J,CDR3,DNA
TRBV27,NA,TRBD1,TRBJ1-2,CASRRQGGGDGYTF,TGTGCCAGCAGGAGACAGGGAGGGGGGGATGGCTACACCTTC
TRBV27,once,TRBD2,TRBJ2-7,CASSLSVTRGGYEQYF,TGTGCCAGCAGTTTATCGGTGACCCGCGGGGGCTACGAGCAGTACTTC
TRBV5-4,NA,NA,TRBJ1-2,CASSFRGDYGYTF,TGTGCCAGCAGCTTTAGAGGGGATTATGGCTACACCTTC
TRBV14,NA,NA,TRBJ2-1,CASSPLVEQFF,TGTGCCAGCAGCCCCCTAGTGGAGCAGTTCTTC
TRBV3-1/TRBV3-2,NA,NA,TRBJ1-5,CASSREALKNSNQPQHF,TGTGCCAGCAGCCGAGAAGCTTTGAAAAATAGCAATCAGCCCCAGCATTTT
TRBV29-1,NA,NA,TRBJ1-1,CSMTRESGTEAFF,TGCAGCATGACCAGGGAAAGCGGCACTGAAGCTTTCTTT
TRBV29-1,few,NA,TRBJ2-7,CSVEDRYEQYF,TGCAGCGTCGAGGACAGATACGAGCAGTACTTC
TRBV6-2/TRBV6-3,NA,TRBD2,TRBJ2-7,CASSYLWTSGGYEQYF,TGTGCCAGCAGTTACCTCTGGACTAGCGGGGGGTACGAGCAGTACTTC
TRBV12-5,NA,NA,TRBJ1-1,CASGLTGGGTEAFF,TGTGCTAGTGGTTTGACCGGGGGAGGGACTGAAGCTTTCTTT
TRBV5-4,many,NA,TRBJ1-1,CASSAARDTIGGAFF,TGTGCCAGCAGCGCGGCTCGGGACACCATTGGAGGTGCTTTCTTT
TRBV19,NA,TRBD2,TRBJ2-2,CASSTLSLLAGGSNTGELFF,TGTGCCAGTAGTACCCTTTCGTTACTAGCGGGGGGAAGTAACACCGGGGAGCTGTTTTTT
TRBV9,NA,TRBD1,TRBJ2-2,CASSVSTGTGELFF,TGTGCCAGCAGCGTATCGACAGGGACCGGGGAGCTGTTTTTT
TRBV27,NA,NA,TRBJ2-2,CASSDAGTGELFF,TGTGCCAGCAGTGATGCGGGGACCGGGGAGCTGTTTTTT
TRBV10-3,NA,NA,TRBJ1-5,CAISEVVFQPQHF,TGTGCCATCAGTGAGGTGGTTTTTCAGCCCCAGCATTTT
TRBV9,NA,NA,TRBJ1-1,CASSDGTEAFF,TGTGCCAGCAGCGACGGGACTGAAGCTTTCTTT
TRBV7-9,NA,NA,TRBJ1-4,CASSFIRDLPANEKLFF,TGTGCCAGCAGCTTCATCCGGGACCTCCCAGCTAATGAAAAACTGTTTTTT
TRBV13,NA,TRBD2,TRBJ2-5,CASSTTAGVAFWETQYF,TGTGCCAGCAGCACGACGGCGGGGGTGGCTTTTTGGGAGACCCAGTACTTC
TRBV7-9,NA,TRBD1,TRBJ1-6,CATTPRQGNSPLHF,TGTGCCACCACCCCTCGACAGGGCAATTCACCCCTCCACTTT
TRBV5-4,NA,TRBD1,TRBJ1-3,CASSLGQGVANTIYF,TGTGCCAGCAGCTTGGGACAGGGGGTAGCAAACACCATATATTTT
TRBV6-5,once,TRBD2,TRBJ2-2,CASRLGGGAPGELFF,TGTGCCAGCCGGCTGGGCGGGGGGGCCCCCGGGGAGCTGTTTTTT
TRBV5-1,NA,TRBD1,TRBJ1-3,CASSTLTGTGNTIYF,TGCGCCAGCAGCACCCTGACAGGGACTGGAAACACCATATATTTT
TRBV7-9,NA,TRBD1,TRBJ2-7,CASSLPPDRGPRYEQYF,TGTGCCAGCAGCTTACCCCCCGACAGGGGCCCCCGCTACGAGCAGTACTTC
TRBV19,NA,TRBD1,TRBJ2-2,CASSERQGNTGELFF,TGTGCCAGTAGCGAGAGACAGGGGAACACCGGGGAGCTGTTTTTT